What follows are 15 T cell receptor beta chains derived from one specimen sequenced in a study of T cell responses to AZD1222 COVID-19 vaccine (dated by TCRdb to about 2021). The time point label on this specimen signifies: about 28 days (+/-7) after the second vaccine dose. Library construction relied on the immunoSEQ multiplex PCR assay. TCRdb stores this immuneACCESS table with in-frame sequences only. Part of the clones is absent; in the studies checked, under half of the shortfall reflects unresolved V genes, and no reason is known for the rest. Across this sample there are about 81,000 clones, with around nine tenths seen only once. Jointly, the top ten make up roughly 5.9% of the sample. This sample comprised peripheral blood, obtained 28 days after the second AZD1222 dose. The receptors originated from an adult who received the AZD1222 COVID-19 vaccine.

V usage is TRBV6-1 and J usage is TRBJ1-5, with TRBD1 identical over 12 bases. In germline, CDR1 is MNHNS, CDR2 SASEGT. The CDR3 runs 16 residues. V was clipped by 4 bases and J by 6 bases; unmatched bases: 7. CDR3 coding DNA: TGTGCCAGCAGTGCCAGCCGGGACAGGGGGCTTCAGCCCCAGCATTTT. Protein product: CASSASRDRGLQPQHF.

The V gene is TRBV6-1, the J gene TRBJ2-3; 11 nucleotides match TRBD2. J gave up 4 bases and V 4 bases, and 7 bases lay outside the gene matches. CDR1 is MNHNS, CDR2 SASEGT, per germline. The CDR3 totals 16 residues. CDR3 bases: TGTGCCAGCAGTGGTTCTAGCGGGGGGTTAGCAGATACGCAGTATTTT. Its translation: CASSGSSGGLADTQYF.

The chain links TRBV5-1 to TRBJ2-5; D is possibly TRBD2 (5 bases). This CDR3 has 17 residues. Germline CDR1 and CDR2: SGHRS and YFSETQ. The V and J ends lost 0 bases and 1 base respectively, with 16 bases between them. The CDR3 here is CASSLAGVSVAQETQYF. The DNA of the CDR3 is TGCGCCAGCAGCTTGGCCGGGGTTTCCGTAGCCCAAGAGACCCAGTACTTC.

The chain couples TRBV18 to TRBJ2-3, with D hard to call. The CDR3 contains 13 residues. Trimming pared 2 bases from V and 4 bases from J, leaving 7 bases between. Germline values: CDR1 KGHSH, CDR2 LQKENI. This CDR3 reads CASSPGMPDTQYF. The CDR3 DNA follows: TGTGCCAGCTCACCAGGGATGCCAGATACGCAGTATTTT.

The chain employs TRBV18 and TRBJ1-4; unclear D gene. The CDR3 covers 16 residues. The germline gives CDR1 KGHSH, CDR2 LQKENI. Trimming removed 3 bases from V and 5 bases from J, with 16 bases in between. The CDR3 nucleotides are TGTGCCAGCTCACCCCTGGGCGGGATTGTAAATGAAAAACTGTTTTTT. Protein sequence: CASSPLGGIVNEKLFF.

This clone showed up just once. This chain joins TRBV28 and TRBJ1-2; D is undetermined. The CDR3 is made up of 16 amino acids. Germline CDR1 is MDHEN and CDR2 is SYDVKM. The ends were cut back, 4 bases at V and 2 bases at J, with 17 bases in the middle. Written as DNA, the CDR3 is TGTGCCAGCAGTTCCCTGGCAGGCGTAAACAACTATGGCTACACCTTC. The encoded protein is CASSSLAGVNNYGYTF.

This sequence joins TRBV27 and TRBJ1-1, with D perhaps TRBD1 (5 bases). In germline, CDR1 is MNHEY, CDR2 SMNVEV (reference sequence). The CDR3 is 16 amino acids. Between the trimmed V and J ends, which lost 2 bases and 2 bases, there was a span of 15 bases. CDR3 nucleotides: TGTGCCAGCAGTTTAGTGGCCTCACAGGTTAACACTGAAGCTTTCTTT. Its translation: CASSLVASQVNTEAFF.

The genes are TRBV19 and TRBJ1-6; TRBD1 might be the D (6 bases). The length of the CDR3 is 14 residues. Germline assignment: CDR1 LNHDA and CDR2 SQIVND (reference sequence). With 10 bases removed from V and 8 bases from J, the gap between germline ends came to 18 bases. The DNA for the CDR3 is TGTGCCACACAATCCCGGGACACATATTCACCCCTCCACTTT. Translation: CATQSRDTYSPLHF.

J is TRBJ2-3 and V is TRBV5-6; possibly TRBD1 or TRBD2 for D (6 bases each). Germline V gives CDR1 SGHDT, CDR2 YYEEEE. This CDR3 is 17 amino acids long. V was shortened by 4 bases and J by 4 bases, with 22 bases between the two germline ends. The CDR3 nucleotides are TGTGCCAGCAGCCCAGCCGGGGGCGCGAAGGTCGCAGATACGCAGTATTTT. Amino acid sequence: CASSPAGGAKVADTQYF.

The chain uses TRBV11-3 and TRBJ1-1; no reliable D call. V was clipped by 3 bases and J by 6 bases, with 14 bases between them. The CDR3 contains 14 residues. Looked up from germline, CDR1 is SGHNT and CDR2 is YENEEA. Written as DNA, the CDR3 is TGTGCCAGCAGCTTGACGGCGATGTCGGCTGAAGCTTTCTTT. Translation gives CASSLTAMSAEAFF.

The CDR3 spells CASSNSKTSGGGRRETQYF. The CDR3, as DNA: TGTGCCAGTAGTAATTCTAAGACTAGCGGGGGGGGACGACGGGAGACCCAGTACTTC. V and J are TRBV19 and TRBJ2-5; 14 bases line up with TRBD2. The V and J ends lost 4 bases and 5 bases, in that order; junction bases with no gene match: 15. The CDR3 has 19 residues. From germline, CDR1 is LNHDA and CDR2 SQIVND (reference sequence).

The chain has TRBV9 and TRBJ1-6; TRBD1 is a possible D gene (6 bases). The CDR3 is 15 amino acids. V lost 3 bases, J lost 7 bases, and 14 bases lay in between. Germline V gene data show CDR1 as SGDLS and CDR2 as YYNGEE. CDR3 coding DNA: TGTGCCAGCAGCGGAGAGACAGGAACCAATTCACCCCTCCACTTT. Protein product: CASSGETGTNSPLHF. The full variable domain, with the rest looked up from reference TRBV9 and TRBJ1-6, is DSGVTQTPKHLITATGQRVTLRCSPRSGDLSVYWYQQSLDQGLQFLIQYYNGEERAKGNILERFSAQQFPDLHSELNLSSLELGDSALYFCASSGETGTNSPLHFGNGTRLTVT.

V is TRBV9 and J is TRBJ1-6; D not resolved. Per the germline V gene, CDR1 is SGDLS and CDR2 is YYNGEE. The ends were cut back, 2 bases at V and 11 bases at J, with 17 bases in the middle. The CDR3 covers 15 residues. The CDR3 sequence: CASSVLPETEAPLHF. The CDR3 nucleotides read TGTGCCAGCAGCGTCCTCCCCGAGACTGAAGCACCCCTCCACTTT.

For the CDR3, the DNA is TGTGCCAGCAGTGCGACGGCCTCTGGGGCCAACGTCCTGACTTTC. As protein: CASSATASGANVLTF. This sequence joins TRBV2 and TRBJ2-6; D call uncertain. Trimming stripped 4 bases from V and 0 bases from J, with 7 bases between. The germline gives CDR1 SNHLY, CDR2 FYNNEI. The CDR3 spans 15 residues.

The chain uses TRBV27 and TRBJ1-5; D not certain. V gave up 5 bases and J gave up 0 bases, with 11 bases separating them. CDR3 length: 15 amino acids. The germline V gene encodes CDR1 MNHEY and CDR2 SMNVEV (reference sequence). In DNA, the CDR3 is TGTGCCAGCAGTCCAATGTGGAATAGCAATCAGCCCCAGCATTTT. Translation: CASSPMWNSNQPQHF.